The present T cell receptor beta chain was sequenced within a study of blood T cell repertoires in COVID-19. Libraries were prepared by immunoSEQ multiplex PCR; TCRdb keeps only in-frame clonotypes and omits some of them. The sample includes 400,000 to 450,000 clones, approximately 88% of them seen just once. Germline CDR1 reads SGHNT; CDR2 reads YENEEA. Trimming removed 5 bases from V and 5 bases from J; junction bases left unmatched: 10. CDR3 length: 16 residues. The receptor was derived from a woman aged 45-65 years with COVID-19, enrolled during active disease. The chain joins TRBV11-3 to TRBJ2-1, with 9 positions matching TRBD1. The sample taken for sequencing was peripheral blood. CDR3 sequence reads: CASSLSGTGFHNEQFF. The CDR3 DNA follows: TGTGCCAGCAGCCTGTCCGGGACAGGGTTCCACAATGAGCAGTTCTTC. The complete variable domain, with remaining parts taken from reference TRBV11-3 and TRBJ2-1, reads EAGVVQSPRYKIIEKKQPVAFWCNPISGHNTLYWYLQNLGQGPELLIRYENEEAVDDSQLPKDRFSAERLKGVDSTLKIQPAELGDSAVYLCASSLSGTGFHNEQFFGPGTRLTVL.